What follows are 4 T cell receptor beta chains derived from one specimen sequenced in a study of CD8 T cells in ankylosing spondylitis. TCRdb re-called the 5' RACE reads with MiXCR, one entry per CDR3 protein. The table has about 140,000 distinct CDR3 sequences, about an eighth seen once. Material for sequencing was blood, either unsorted or a sorted T cell fraction (not recorded which). The receptor set was obtained from a female donor with ankylosing spondylitis or in good health (not recorded which).

This clonotype was observed at least ten times. The V gene is TRBV12-5, the J gene TRBJ2-1, with D unresolved. V was trimmed by 1 base and J by 9 bases, leaving 7 bases between them. Germline lookup yields CDR1 LGHNT and CDR2 FRNRAP. The CDR3 has 12 amino acids. As DNA, the CDR3 is TGTGCTAGTGGTTTGGGTAGAGGTGAGCAGTTCTTC. It codes for CASGLGRGEQFF.

V gene TRBV23-1 combines with J gene TRBJ1-2; 7 bases fit TRBD1. TRBV23-1 is given ORF status, its function remaining uncertain. The CDR3 is made up of 19 amino acids. The trim removed 2 bases at V and 1 base at J, leaving 16 bases unmatched. The CDR3 reads CASSQPSGTEGLFNYGYTF. CDR3 nucleotide sequence: TGCGCCAGCAGTCAACCTTCCGGGACAGAGGGGCTCTTTAACTATGGCTACACCTTC.

This clonotype was seen repeatedly, ten times or more. Here the CDR3 reads CLAEGPNNGELFF. For the CDR3, the DNA is TGCCTTGCAGAAGGACCAAATAACGGGGAGCTGTTTTTT. The chain is built from TRBV20-1 and TRBJ2-2; the D is unclear. This CDR3 has 13 residues. CDR1 and CDR2 (germline): DFQATT, SNEGSKA (reference sequence).

The V and J genes are TRBV4-1 and TRBJ1-5; D perhaps matches TRBD1 (5 bases). V lost 1 base and J lost 4, with 17 bases in between. This CDR3 region has 17 residues. CDR1 and CDR2 from the germline V gene are MGHRA and YSYEKL. CDR3 DNA: TGCGCCAGCAGCCAAGGGGTGCAAGGGGAGAAGAATCAGCCCCAGCATTTT. This encodes CASSQGVQGEKNQPQHF.